A selection of T cell receptor beta chains follows, all from one sample in a study of blood T cell repertoires in COVID-19. Assay used: immunoSEQ multiplex PCR; TCRdb lists only in-frame clones, some missing. The profile shows over 85,000 clones, about 88% of them singletons. Sequencing was done on a sample of peripheral blood. The source is a man aged 45-60 years with active or convalescent COVID-19. CDR3s include the opening cysteine and the closing phenylalanine or tryptophan.

TRBV5-1	TRBJ1-4	CASSPRGEKLFF
TRBV27	TRBJ2-4	CASSFRDRENIQYF
TRBV4-1	TRBJ2-3	CASSQQGADTQYF
TRBV24-1	TRBJ1-5	CATSDSGRDNQPQHF
TRBV2	TRBJ2-5	CASTRTGPETQYF
TRBV10-3	TRBJ2-5	CATKREGLGRETQYF
TRBV4-2	TRBJ1-6	CASSQEAGTYNSPLHF
TRBV3-1/TRBV3-2	TRBJ1-3	CASSKGAGNTIYF
TRBV28	TRBJ1-2	CASSFEGHGYGYTF
TRBV5-4	TRBJ1-2	CASSPGQGAKTYGYTF
TRBV5-1	TRBJ2-3	CASSLDRGTRGTDTQYF
TRBV30	TRBJ2-7	CAWSLAGPGAEQYF
TRBV25-1	TRBJ1-6	CASSGQSYNSPLHF
TRBV7-2	TRBJ2-3	CASSFTSGGGTDTQYF
TRBV30	TRBJ1-2	CAWSVQVNYGYTF
TRBV5-1	TRBJ2-1	CASSPRRTPTYNEQFF
TRBV12-3/TRBV12-4	TRBJ2-7	CASSFIRDEQYF
TRBV19	TRBJ1-3	CASSPGLSSGNTIYF
TRBV15	TRBJ2-3	CATRPLPGDTQYF
TRBV11-2	TRBJ2-3	CASSLALTDTQYF
TRBV7-2	TRBJ2-5	CASSFPLGLAGALQYF
TRBV5-4	TRBJ2-3	CASSPSQRGLADTQYF
TRBV19	TRBJ1-1	CASSLGAGQGIGRTEAFF
TRBV27	TRBJ1-5	CASSFGIYQPQHF
TRBV5-6	TRBJ2-5	CASSRQGVQETQYF
TRBV12-3/TRBV12-4	TRBJ1-2	CASSQGTNYGYTF
TRBV11-2	TRBJ1-5	CASRDKVRPQHF
TRBV19	TRBJ1-2	CASSIGDRTNYGYTF
TRBV6-2/TRBV6-3	TRBJ1-5	CASSSDRGHQPQHF
TRBV19	TRBJ1-5	CASRQGTGGAYGNQPQHF
TRBV4-3	TRBJ1-1	CASSQDLAGRSEAFF
TRBV20-1	TRBJ1-4	CSASNPTGNNEKLFF
TRBV4-3	TRBJ2-3	CASSQVSTDTQYF
TRBV5-6	TRBJ1-2	CASSLGLNYGYTF
TRBV4-1	TRBJ2-1	CASSLQTGGVGNEQFF
TRBV5-1	TRBJ2-1	CASSSQTFSYNEQFF
TRBV21-1	TRBJ1-5	CASRVRASQGNGCGNQPQHF
TRBV5-8	TRBJ2-5	CASSPRTGGPETQYF
TRBV2	TRBJ2-5	CASDRKQETQYF
TRBV9	TRBJ1-3	CASSVEQNGNTIYF
TRBV27	TRBJ2-1	CASSLGQGIGEQFF
TRBV25-1	TRBJ1-1	CASSVTGYTEAFF
TRBV6-1	TRBJ1-1	CASSEQQANTEAFF
TRBV11-3	TRBJ2-2	CASSRTGTGELFF
TRBV10-2	TRBJ2-6	CASSEQAGRSGANVLTF
TRBV7-2	TRBJ2-1	CASSLTSGGPYNEQFF
TRBV5-1	TRBJ2-5	CASSLDERSGVETQYF
TRBV15	TRBJ2-7	CATRAAGVKEQYF
TRBV7-9	TRBJ1-2	CASSSTGINGYTF
TRBV2	TRBJ1-1	CASREQVNTEAFF
TRBV7-2	TRBJ2-5	CASSFGQQETQYF
TRBV7-2	TRBJ2-3	CASSLQRGGTDTQYF
TRBV5-1	TRBJ2-5	CASSLGGGNRETQYF
TRBV3-1/TRBV3-2	TRBJ1-6	CASSQGRGQNSPLHF
TRBV19	TRBJ2-7	CASSKSGISYEQYF
TRBV24-1	TRBJ2-1	CATSDPSGGPYNEQFF
TRBV2	TRBJ1-5	CASSGTGENQPQHF